The table lists the clone carrying this T cell receptor (beta chain) with a few counts. This CDR3 contains 20 residues. These data come from a study of blood T cell repertoires in COVID-19. Study-wide context: PBMCs, B-cell-depleted T cells, or T cells were the source of the cDNA or gDNA that made up the material.

TCRdb's copy holds only in-frame clones and misses some; the assay was immunoSEQ multiplex PCR. The sample has 93,000 or so clones, approximately 87% seen once. The chain has TRBV21-1 and TRBJ1-6; the D segment call TRBD1 is taken from the table without a DNA check. TRBV21-1 is recorded as a pseudogene. The sample comprised peripheral blood. The clonotype was recovered from a human donor in a cohort sampled during active or convalescent COVID-19. The CDR3 loop is CASRTGQERPSSSYNSPLHF. The CDR3 coding sequence is TGTGCCAGCAGGACAGGACAGGAACGGCCATCCAGCTCCTATAATTCACCCCTCCACTTT.